The 16 T cell receptor beta chains below were found in one sample sequenced in a study of blood T cell repertoires in COVID-19. Measured with immunoSEQ multiplex PCR; TCRdb has only the in-frame clones, and not every one. The sample records about 270,000 clones, 85% to 95% being singletons. Sequenced sample: PBMCs or T cells enriched from blood (not recorded which). The receptors come from a man aged 35-49 years who had been exposed to COVID-19.

The chain uses TRBV2 and TRBJ2-3, with TRBD1 identical over 7 bases. With V trimmed by 9 bases and J by 7 bases, 4 bases remained unmatched. This CDR3 region has 11 residues. Germline V gene sequence: CDR1 SNHLY, CDR2 FYNNEI. The DNA of the CDR3 is TGTGCCAGAACACAGGGGAATACGCAGTATTTT. Translation gives CARTQGNTQYF.

The CDR3 coding sequence is TGTGCCAGCAGCTTCTTAGATACGCAGTATTTT. Protein product: CASSFLDTQYF. V and J are TRBV7-9 and TRBJ2-3; unclear D gene. Looked up from germline, CDR1 is SEHNR and CDR2 is FQNEAQ (reference sequence). Trimming stripped 3 bases from V and 5 bases from J, with 3 bases between. The length of the CDR3 is 11 residues.

The CDR3 spells CASSLWQGGTEAFF. Here the CDR3 DNA reads TGTGCCAGCAGTTTGTGGCAGGGGGGCACTGAAGCTTTCTTT. This chain joins TRBV28 and TRBJ1-1, with TRBD1 identical over 7 bases. This CDR3 contains 14 residues. Trimming removed 3 bases from V and 4 bases from J; junction bases left unmatched: 5. Germline lookup yields CDR1 MDHEN and CDR2 SYDVKM.

The genes are TRBV7-8 and TRBJ2-3; 7 nucleotides match TRBD1. CDR1 SGHVS and CDR2 FQNEAQ come from the germline V gene. Trimming at V came to 5 bases and at J to 1 base, leaving 3 bases not matched to a gene. The length of the CDR3 is 14 residues. The CDR3 nucleotides read TGTGCCAGCAGCCGAGGGACAGGCACAGATACGCAGTATTTT. The encoded protein is CASSRGTGTDTQYF.

This chain joins TRBV28 and TRBJ1-1; possibly TRBD1 for D (6 bases). CDR1 is MDHEN, CDR2 SYDVKM, per germline. CDR3 length: 11 residues. V gave up 6 bases and J gave up 6 bases, with 8 bases separating them. The CDR3: CASRNRAEAFF. In nucleotides, the CDR3 is TGTGCCAGCAGGAACAGGGCTGAAGCTTTCTTT.

This sequence joins TRBV2 and TRBJ1-6, with D perhaps matching TRBD1 (6 bases). CDR3 length equals 14 residues. V was trimmed by 10 bases and J by 5 bases, leaving 15 bases between them. Germline lookup yields CDR1 SNHLY and CDR2 FYNNEI. CDR3 residues: CANSLEGDNSPLHF. The CDR3 DNA reads TGTGCCAACAGCTTAGAGGGGGATAATTCACCCCTCCACTTT.

The chain joins TRBV11-3 to TRBJ2-3, with a weak D call TRBD1 (5 bases). The CDR3 covers 13 residues. V was pared by 1 base and J by 3 bases, with 5 bases between. Germline values: CDR1 SGHNT, CDR2 YENEEA. The CDR3 loop reads CASSLAGTDTQYF. Written as DNA, the CDR3 is TGTGCCAGCAGCTTAGCAGGGACAGATACGCAGTATTTT.

J is TRBJ2-3 and V is TRBV7-9; 11 bases are shared with TRBD1. The ends lost 8 bases at V and 0 bases at J; junction bases unmatched: 4. CDR3 length: 15 amino acids. The germline V gene encodes CDR1 SEHNR and CDR2 FQNEAQ (reference sequence). The CDR3 loop is CASRGTGGSTDTQYF. The DNA for the CDR3 is TGTGCCAGCCGGGGGACAGGGGGGAGCACAGATACGCAGTATTTT.

The chain joins TRBV3-1 (or the pseudogene TRBV3-2) to TRBJ2-5; 9 positions match TRBD1. Germline V gene lookup returns CDR1 LGHDT and CDR2 YNNKEL (reference sequence). Unmatched junction bases numbered 8, after V lost 5 bases and J lost 4 bases. The CDR3 length is 15 residues. In DNA form, the CDR3 reads TGTGCCAGCAGCTCCGGGACAGGGATACGAGAGACCCAGTACTTC. As protein: CASSSGTGIRETQYF.

The J gene is TRBJ2-3, the V gene TRBV7-6; the D is unclear. The V end lost 5 bases, the J end lost 4 bases, and 13 bases lay between the germline ends. The germline V gene has CDR1 SGHVS and CDR2 FNYEAQ. The CDR3 spans 14 residues. CDR3 sequence (DNA): TGTGCCAGCAGCACCACTCCTCTGGCAGATACGCAGTATTTT. It codes for CASSTTPLADTQYF.

J is TRBJ2-7 and V is TRBV5-1; 9 nucleotides agree with TRBD1. The CDR3 totals 15 residues. With 4 bases clipped from V and 6 bases from J, the junction kept 11 bases outside the gene matches. From germline, CDR1 is SGHRS and CDR2 YFSETQ. The CDR3 DNA follows: TGCGCCAGCAGCGCGATACAGGGGGCGCGGGTCGAGCAGTACTTC. This codes for CASSAIQGARVEQYF.

The chain joins TRBV9 to TRBJ1-3; 7 positions match TRBD1. CDR3 size: 15 residues. With 4 bases clipped from V and 0 bases from J, the junction kept 4 bases outside the gene matches. Looked up from germline, CDR1 is SGDLS and CDR2 is YYNGEE. The CDR3 bases are TGTGCCAGCAGCCAGGGACAGTACTCTGGAAACACCATATATTTT. Protein: CASSQGQYSGNTIYF.

The chain combines TRBV29-1 with TRBJ2-1, with no clear D. V was clipped by 3 bases and J by 7 bases, with 13 bases between them. The CDR3 is 13 residues long. Germline V gives CDR1 SQVTM, CDR2 ANQGSEA. The DNA for the CDR3 is TGCAGCGTTGATAGAGGCGTCATGAATGAGCAGTTCTTC. Its translation: CSVDRGVMNEQFF.

This clone showed up just once. The rearrangement links TRBV6-5 to TRBJ2-3; D unclear. V was trimmed by 6 bases and J by 4 bases, leaving 8 bases between them. CDR3 length: 12 residues. CDR1 MNHEY and CDR2 SVGAGI come from the germline V gene. For the CDR3, the DNA is TGTGCCAGCAGCGCCTACGCAGATACGCAGTATTTT. Amino acids: CASSAYADTQYF.

The chain recombines TRBV5-4 with TRBJ1-2; no firm D call. The CDR3 runs 15 residues. Trimming removed 0 bases from V and 6 bases from J, with 15 bases in between. CDR1 and CDR2 from the germline V gene are SGHNT and YYREEE (reference sequence). CDR3 in amino acids: CASSLDSGREDGYTF. CDR3 nucleotide sequence: TGTGCCAGCAGCTTGGATTCGGGGAGAGAGGATGGCTACACCTTC. The full variable domain, in which reference TRBV5-4 and TRBJ1-2 provide the parts outside the CDR3, is ETGVTQSPTHLIKTRGQQVTLRCSSQSGHNTVSWYQQALGQGPQFIFQYYREEENGRGNFPPRFSGLQFPNYSSELNVNALELDDSALYLCASSLDSGREDGYTFGSGTRLTVV.

The chain employs TRBV12-5 and TRBJ2-7; D unresolved. The V end lost 2 bases, the J end lost 4 bases, and 6 bases lay between the germline ends. CDR1 and CDR2 from the germline V gene are LGHNT and FRNRAP. CDR3 length: 12 amino acids. The CDR3 spells CASGLPTYEQYF. CDR3 DNA: TGTGCTAGTGGTTTGCCTACTTACGAGCAGTACTTC.